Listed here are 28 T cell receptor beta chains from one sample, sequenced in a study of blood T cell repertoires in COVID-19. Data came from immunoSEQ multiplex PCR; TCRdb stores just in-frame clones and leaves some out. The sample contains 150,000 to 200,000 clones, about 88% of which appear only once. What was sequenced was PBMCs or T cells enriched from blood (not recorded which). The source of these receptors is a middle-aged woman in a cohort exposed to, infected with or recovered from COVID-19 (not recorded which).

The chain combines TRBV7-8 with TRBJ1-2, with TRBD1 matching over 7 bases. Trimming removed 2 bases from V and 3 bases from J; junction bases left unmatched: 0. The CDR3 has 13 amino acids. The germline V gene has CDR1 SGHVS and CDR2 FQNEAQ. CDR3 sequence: CASSLTGDYGYTF. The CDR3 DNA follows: TGTGCCAGCAGCTTAACAGGGGACTATGGCTACACCTTC.

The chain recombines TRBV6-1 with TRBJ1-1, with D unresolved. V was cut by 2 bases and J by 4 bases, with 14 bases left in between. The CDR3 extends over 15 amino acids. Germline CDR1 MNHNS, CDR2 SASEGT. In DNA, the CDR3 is TGTGCCAGCAGTGAACTCTCCGGGGTAGTCACTGAAGCTTTCTTT. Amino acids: CASSELSGVVTEAFF.

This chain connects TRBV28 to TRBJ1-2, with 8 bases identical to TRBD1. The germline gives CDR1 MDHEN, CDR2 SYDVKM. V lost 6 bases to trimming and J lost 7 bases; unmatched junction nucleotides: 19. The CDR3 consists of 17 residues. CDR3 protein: CASSPLGQVFALGGYTF. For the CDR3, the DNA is TGTGCCAGCAGCCCCCTGGGACAGGTTTTCGCATTGGGTGGCTACACCTTC.

CDR3 protein: CASSLTGAREAFF. CDR3 coding DNA: TGTGCCAGCAGCTTAACAGGGGCTCGAGAAGCTTTCTTT. The rearrangement joins TRBV11-2 to TRBJ1-1; 7 bases align to TRBD1. The ends lost 2 bases at V and 8 bases at J; junction bases unmatched: 5. The germline gives CDR1 SGHAT, CDR2 FQNNGV. The CDR3 runs to 13 residues.

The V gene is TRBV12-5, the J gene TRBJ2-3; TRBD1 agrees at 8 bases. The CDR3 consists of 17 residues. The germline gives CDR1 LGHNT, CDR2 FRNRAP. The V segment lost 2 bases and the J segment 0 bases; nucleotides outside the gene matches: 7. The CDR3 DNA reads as TGTGCTAGTGGTTTGCCCCTACAGGGGGTTAGCACAGATACGCAGTATTTT. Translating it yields CASGLPLQGVSTDTQYF. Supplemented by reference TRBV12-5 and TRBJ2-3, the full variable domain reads DARVTQTPRHKVTEMGQEVTMRCQPILGHNTVFWYRQTMMQGLELLAYFRNRAPLDDSGMPKDRFSAEMPDATLATLKIQPSEPRDSAVYFCASGLPLQGVSTDTQYFGPGTRLTVL.

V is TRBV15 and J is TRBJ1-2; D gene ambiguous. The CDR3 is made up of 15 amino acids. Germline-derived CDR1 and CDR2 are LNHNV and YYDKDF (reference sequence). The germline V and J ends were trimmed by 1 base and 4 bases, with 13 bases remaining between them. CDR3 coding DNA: TGTGCCACCAGCAGAGGTTCGGAAGGACTCTATGGCTACACCTTC. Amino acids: CATSRGSEGLYGYTF.

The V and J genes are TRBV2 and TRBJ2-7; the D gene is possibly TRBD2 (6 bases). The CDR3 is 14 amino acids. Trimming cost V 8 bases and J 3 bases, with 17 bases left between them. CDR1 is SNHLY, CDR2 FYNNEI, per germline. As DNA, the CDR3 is TGTGCCAGCGGGACTTCTGTCGGGTTCTACGAGCAGTACTTC. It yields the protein CASGTSVGFYEQYF.

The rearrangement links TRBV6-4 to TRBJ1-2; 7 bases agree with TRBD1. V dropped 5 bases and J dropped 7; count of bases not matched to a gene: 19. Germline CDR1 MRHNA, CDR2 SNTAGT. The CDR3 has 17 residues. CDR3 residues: CASSRSRTTRGLCGYTF. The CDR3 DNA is TGTGCCAGCAGTCGGAGCCGAACGACGAGGGGGCTATGTGGCTACACCTTC.

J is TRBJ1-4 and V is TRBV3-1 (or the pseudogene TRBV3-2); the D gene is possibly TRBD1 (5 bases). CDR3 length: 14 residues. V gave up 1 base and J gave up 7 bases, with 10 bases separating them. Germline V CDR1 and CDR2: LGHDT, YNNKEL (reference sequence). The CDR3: CASSQAGGGEKLFF. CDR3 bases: TGTGCCAGCAGCCAAGCGGGGGGGGGTGAAAAACTGTTTTTT.

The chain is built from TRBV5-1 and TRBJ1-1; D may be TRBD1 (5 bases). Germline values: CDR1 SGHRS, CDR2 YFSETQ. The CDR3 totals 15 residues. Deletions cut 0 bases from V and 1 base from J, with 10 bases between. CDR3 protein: CASSLAGHSNTEAFF. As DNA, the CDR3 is TGCGCCAGCAGCTTGGCAGGACATTCGAACACTGAAGCTTTCTTT.

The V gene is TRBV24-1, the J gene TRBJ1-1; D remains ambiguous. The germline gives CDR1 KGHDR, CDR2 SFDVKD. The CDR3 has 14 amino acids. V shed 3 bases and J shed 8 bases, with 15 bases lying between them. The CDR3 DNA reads TGTGCCACCAGTGATCCCGGCGGGCACCCCGAAGCTTTCTTT. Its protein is CATSDPGGHPEAFF.

The CDR3, as DNA: TGTGCCTGGAGTGTCTCCAGTGAGGCCCAGTACTTC. Translating gives CAWSVSSEAQYF. The rearrangement uses TRBV30 and TRBJ2-5; no clear D. Germline-derived CDR1 and CDR2 are GTSNPN and SVGIG (reference sequence). V was clipped by 0 bases and J by 9 bases, with 11 bases between them. The CDR3 sequence is 12 residues long.

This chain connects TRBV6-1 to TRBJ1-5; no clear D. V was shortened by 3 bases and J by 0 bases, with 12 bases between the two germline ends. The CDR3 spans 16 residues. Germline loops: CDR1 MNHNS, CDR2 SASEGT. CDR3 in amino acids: CASSEFRLHSNQPQHF. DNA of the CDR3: TGTGCCAGCAGTGAGTTCCGACTCCATAGCAATCAGCCCCAGCATTTT.

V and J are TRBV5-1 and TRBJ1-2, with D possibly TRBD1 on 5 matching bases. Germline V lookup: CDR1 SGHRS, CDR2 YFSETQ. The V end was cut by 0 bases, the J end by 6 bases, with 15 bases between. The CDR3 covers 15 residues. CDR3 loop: CASSLGAGKSDGYTF. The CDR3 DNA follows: TGCGCCAGCAGCTTGGGGGCAGGGAAATCCGATGGCTACACCTTC.

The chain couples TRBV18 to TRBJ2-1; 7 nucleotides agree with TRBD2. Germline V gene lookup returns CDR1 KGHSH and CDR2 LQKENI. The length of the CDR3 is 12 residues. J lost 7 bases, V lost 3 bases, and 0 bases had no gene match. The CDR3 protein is CASSPGGNEQFF. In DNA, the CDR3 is TGTGCCAGCTCACCGGGGGGGAATGAGCAGTTCTTC.

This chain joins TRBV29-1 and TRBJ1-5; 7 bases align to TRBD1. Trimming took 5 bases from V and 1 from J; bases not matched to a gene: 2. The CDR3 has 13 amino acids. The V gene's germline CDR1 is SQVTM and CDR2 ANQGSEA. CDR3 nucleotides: TGCAGCGTTCGGGACAGCAGCAATCAGCCCCAGCATTTT. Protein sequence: CSVRDSSNQPQHF.

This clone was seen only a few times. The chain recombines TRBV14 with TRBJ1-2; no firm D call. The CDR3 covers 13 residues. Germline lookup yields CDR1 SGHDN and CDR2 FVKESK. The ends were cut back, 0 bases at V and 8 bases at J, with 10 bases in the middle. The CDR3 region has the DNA TGTGCCAGCAGCCAAGATAAGGGAGACGGCTACACCTTC. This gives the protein CASSQDKGDGYTF.

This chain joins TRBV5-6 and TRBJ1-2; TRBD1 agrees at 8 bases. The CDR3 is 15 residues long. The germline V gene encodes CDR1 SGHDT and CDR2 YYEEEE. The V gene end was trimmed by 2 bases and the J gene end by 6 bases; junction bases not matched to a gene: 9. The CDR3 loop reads CASSFGISGGDGYTF. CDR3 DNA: TGTGCCAGCAGCTTTGGAATATCAGGGGGCGATGGCTACACCTTC.

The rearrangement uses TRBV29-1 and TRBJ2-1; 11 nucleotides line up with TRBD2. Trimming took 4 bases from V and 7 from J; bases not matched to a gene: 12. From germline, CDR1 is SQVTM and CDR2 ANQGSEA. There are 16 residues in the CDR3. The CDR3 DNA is TGCAGCGTTGTTGGGCTAGCGGGAGGTTTAGGGAATGAGCAGTTCTTC. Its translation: CSVVGLAGGLGNEQFF.

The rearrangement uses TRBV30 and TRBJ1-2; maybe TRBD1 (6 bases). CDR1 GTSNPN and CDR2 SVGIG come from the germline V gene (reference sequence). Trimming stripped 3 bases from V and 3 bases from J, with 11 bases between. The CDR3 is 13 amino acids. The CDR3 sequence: CAWRDSLHYGYTF. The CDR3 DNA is TGTGCCTGGAGGGACAGCTTGCACTATGGCTACACCTTC.

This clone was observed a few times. DNA of the CDR3: TGTGCCAGCAGCTCGGACAGGGGCCAGCCCCAGCATTTT. Its translation: CASSSDRGQPQHF. This chain uses TRBV12-3 or TRBV12-4 with TRBJ1-5; 9 nucleotides line up with TRBD1. The CDR3 consists of 13 residues. The V and J ends lost 6 bases and 7 bases, in that order; junction bases with no gene match: 4.

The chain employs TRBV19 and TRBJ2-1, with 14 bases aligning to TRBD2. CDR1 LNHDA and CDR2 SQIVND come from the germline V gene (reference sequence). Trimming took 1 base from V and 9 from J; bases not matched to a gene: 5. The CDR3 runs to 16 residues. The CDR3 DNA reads TGTGCCAGTAGTATAGGGTGGACTAGCGGGGGGTCTGAGCAGTTCTTC. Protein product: CASSIGWTSGGSEQFF. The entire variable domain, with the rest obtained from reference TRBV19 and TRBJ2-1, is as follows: DGGITQSPKYLFRKEGQNVTLSCEQNLNHDAMYWYRQDPGQGLRLIYYSQIVNDFQKGDIAEGYSVSREKKESFPLTVTSAQKNPTAFYLCASSIGWTSGGSEQFFGPGTRLTVL.

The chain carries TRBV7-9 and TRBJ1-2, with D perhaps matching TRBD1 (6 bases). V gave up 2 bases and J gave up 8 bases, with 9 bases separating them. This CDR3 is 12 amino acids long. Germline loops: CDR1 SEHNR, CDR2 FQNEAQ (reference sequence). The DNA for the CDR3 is TGTGCCAGCAGCTTATACAGGGACGGCTACACCTTC. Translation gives CASSLYRDGYTF. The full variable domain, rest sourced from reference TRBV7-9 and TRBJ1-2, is DTGVSQNPRHKITKRGQNVTFRCDPISEHNRLYWYRQTLGQGPEFLTYFQNEAQLEKSRLLSDRFSAERPKGSFSTLEIQRTEQGDSAMYLCASSLYRDGYTFGSGTRLTVV.

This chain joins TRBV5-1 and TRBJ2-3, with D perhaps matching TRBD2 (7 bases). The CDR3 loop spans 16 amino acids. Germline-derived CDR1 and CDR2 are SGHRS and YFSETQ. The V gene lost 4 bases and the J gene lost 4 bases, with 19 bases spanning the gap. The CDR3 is CASSTEWGGRADTQYF. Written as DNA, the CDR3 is TGCGCCAGCAGCACTGAATGGGGGGGCAGGGCAGATACGCAGTATTTT.

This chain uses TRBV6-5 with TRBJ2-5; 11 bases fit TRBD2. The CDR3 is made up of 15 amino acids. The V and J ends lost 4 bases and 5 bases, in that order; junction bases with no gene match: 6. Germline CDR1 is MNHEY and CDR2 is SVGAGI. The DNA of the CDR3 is TGTGCCAGCAGTTTTAGCGGGGGGGCCGGGGAGACCCAGTACTTC. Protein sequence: CASSFSGGAGETQYF.

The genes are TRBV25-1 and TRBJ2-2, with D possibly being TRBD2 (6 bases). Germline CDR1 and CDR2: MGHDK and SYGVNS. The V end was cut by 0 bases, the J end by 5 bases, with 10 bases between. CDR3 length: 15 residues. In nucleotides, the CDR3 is TGTGCCAGCAGTGAATACGGTGGAGGGACCGGGGAGCTGTTTTTT. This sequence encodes CASSEYGGGTGELFF.

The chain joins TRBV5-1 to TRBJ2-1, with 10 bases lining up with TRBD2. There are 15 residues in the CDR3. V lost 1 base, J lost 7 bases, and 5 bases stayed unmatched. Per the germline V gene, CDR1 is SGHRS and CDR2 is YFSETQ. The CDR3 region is CASSLFPSGRNEQFF. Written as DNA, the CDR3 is TGCGCCAGCAGCTTGTTCCCTAGCGGGAGAAATGAGCAGTTCTTC.

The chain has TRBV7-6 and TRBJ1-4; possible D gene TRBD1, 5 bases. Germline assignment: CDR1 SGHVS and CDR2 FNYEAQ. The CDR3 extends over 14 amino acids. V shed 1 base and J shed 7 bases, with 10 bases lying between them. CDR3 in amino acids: CASSLEGVGEKLFF. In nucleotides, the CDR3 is TGTGCCAGCAGCTTAGAAGGGGTGGGTGAAAAACTGTTTTTT.